A selection of T cell receptor beta chains follows, all from one sample in a study of neoadjuvant nivolumab and ipilimumab in lung cancer. The assay was immunoSEQ multiplex PCR, and TCRdb's table has in-frame clones only and misses some. Of fewer than 35,000 clones listed, around 90% are singletons. The source material was peripheral blood, sampled after neoadjuvant nivolumab, alone or with ipilimumab, at or shortly before surgery. Source of these receptors: an adult with non-small cell lung cancer. CDR3s include the opening cysteine and the closing phenylalanine or tryptophan. The D gene is left open where the match is weak. Not every row has a clone size; where given, it reads once, few, many or a size class.

j_gene | d_gene | abundance | v_gene | CDR3nt | CDR3aa
TRBJ1-1 | . | . | TRBV5-1 | TGCGCCAGCAGCTTGAAGGGACCCGGAGGCACTGAAGCTTTCTTT | CASSLKGPGGTEAFF
TRBJ1-2 | . | . | TRBV6-5 | TGTGCCAGCAGTTCGCGGACGGCCGTGATGGCCTACACCTTC | CASSSRTAVMAYTF
TRBJ2-2 | . | . | TRBV27 | TGTGCCAGCAGTCTTAGCCCGCGGAGCGGGGAGCTGTTTTTT | CASSLSPRSGELFF
TRBJ1-4 | TRBD1 | once | TRBV6-5 | TGTGCCAGCAGCCCTACACAGGGGACCAACGAAAAACTGTTTTTT | CASSPTQGTNEKLFF
TRBJ1-1 | . | . | TRBV5-4 | TGTGCCAGCAGCTTGAGACCAGGTATCGGCACTGAAGCTTTCTTT | CASSLRPGIGTEAFF
TRBJ2-1 | . | . | TRBV15 | TGTGCCACCAGCAGAGATCCCTCCAGCGAGCAGTTCTTC | CATSRDPSSEQFF
TRBJ1-1 | . | few | TRBV7-9 | TGTGCCAGCAGCCCCCTGGGGGGCACGAACACTGAAGCTTTCTTT | CASSPLGGTNTEAFF
TRBJ1-3 | . | once | TRBV5-1 | TGCGCCAGCTCGGGGCTGGGAGGAAACACCATATATTTT | CASSGLGGNTIYF
TRBJ1-1 | . | . | TRBV18 | TGTGCCAGCTCTCCCAGTGCACAGAACACTGAAGCTTTCTTT | CASSPSAQNTEAFF
TRBJ2-7 | TRBD2 | . | TRBV19 | TGTGCCAGTAGTATTGGTTTGCTAGCGGGAGCCCACGAGCAGTACTTC | CASSIGLLAGAHEQYF
TRBJ2-7 | . | . | TRBV5-6 | TGTGCCAGCAGCGGGGGGTGGGATTACGAGCAGTACTTC | CASSGGWDYEQYF
TRBJ2-7 | TRBD1 | . | TRBV6-1 | TGTGCCAGCAGGCCCGGGACAGCCTACGAGCAGTACTTC | CASRPGTAYEQYF
TRBJ2-1 | . | . | TRBV19 | TGTGCCAGTAGTATCCCTGGCGGAGCCCAACCCAATGAGCAGTTCTTC | CASSIPGGAQPNEQFF
TRBJ2-7 | TRBD1 | . | TRBV6-1 | TGTGCCAGCAGAAAACAGGGACAGAAATCCTACGAGCAGTACTTC | CASRKQGQKSYEQYF
TRBJ2-5 | . | once | TRBV2 | TGTGCCAGCAGTGAAGGGCGTCTCCAAGAGACCCAGTACTTC | CASSEGRLQETQYF
TRBJ1-4 | TRBD1 | . | TRBV5-1 | TGCGCCAGCGGGTGGACAGGAACTAATGAAAAACTGTTTTTT | CASGWTGTNEKLFF
TRBJ1-2 | . | . | TRBV6-6 | TGTGCCCCCCGCCCCCTTTGGAACTATGGCTACACCTTC | CAPRPLWNYGYTF
TRBJ1-4 | . | . | TRBV6-1 | TGTGCCAGCAGTGAACCTCCAGGGGTGGGAGAAAAACTGTTTTTT | CASSEPPGVGEKLFF
TRBJ1-1 | . | . | TRBV25-1 | TGTGCCAGCAGTGATATCGGGTATGGGAGGGGAGCTTTCTTT | CASSDIGYGRGAFF
TRBJ1-1 | . | once | TRBV5-1 | TGCGCCAGCAGCTTGGGTGCAGGGTTGTCCACTGAAGCTTTCTTT | CASSLGAGLSTEAFF
TRBJ2-1 | . | . | TRBV14 | TGTGCCAGCAGCCCGACCCAGGCGCGAGAGCAGTTCTTC | CASSPTQAREQFF